One T cell receptor (beta chain) is described in this entry. The entry originates in a study of cytomegalovirus exposure and HLA in healthy donors. The PCR was carried out with 60 Vbeta primers and 13 Jbeta primers. Sequenced by immunoSEQ multiplex PCR; TCRdb stores in-frame clones only, minus some. Among just under 95,000 clones, about three quarters were seen once, and the ten largest hold around 7.3%. Germline CDR1 and CDR2: SEHNR and FQNEAQ (reference sequence). The V and J ends lost 7 bases and 8 bases respectively, with 14 bases between them. The CDR3 length is 12 residues. The rearrangement links TRBV7-9 to TRBJ1-2; D call uncertain. The source of this sequence is a man aged 45 to 65 in good health and CMV-seropositive. The sample comprised PBMCs. The CDR3 protein is CASTLGPRGYTF. CDR3 DNA sequence: TGTGCCAGCACCCTTGGTCCGAGGGGCTACACCTTC.